This T cell receptor (beta chain) was sequenced for a study of technical replicates of blood from a few donors. TCRdb's copy holds only in-frame clones and misses some; the assay was immunoSEQ multiplex PCR. This table holds under 85,000 clones, 92% found once. This CDR3 is built from 12 residues. Unmatched junction bases numbered 6, after V lost 5 bases and J lost 9 bases. Germline CDR1 is MNHEY and CDR2 is SVGAGI. The receptor's source is a human donor in good health. Specimen: T cells isolated from PBMCs. V usage is TRBV6-5 and J usage is TRBJ1-2; the match to TRBD1 covers 7 bases. The CDR3: CASSRDRARYTF. For the CDR3, the DNA is TGTGCCAGCAGTCGAGACAGGGCTCGCTACACCTTC.